This TCR beta chain is from a study of human T cells and chemical hapten exposure. Many counts were recorded for this clonotype. Its antigen remains unknown. TCRdb reanalysed the RACE reads using MiXCR and keeps one entry per CDR3 protein. There are about 82,000 distinct CDR3 sequences in the sample; 6.6% occur only once, and under 1.5% lies in the top ten. Overall study findings and caveats: No change in TCRs above 1 in 1000 frequency was produced by DPC sensitization.

V lost 4 bases and J lost 1; bases outside the gene matches: 1. CDR1 is SEHNR, CDR2 FQNEAQ, per germline (reference sequence). The CDR3 has 14 amino acids. The time point is: patch test 2, 6 weeks after DPC sensitization. Described treatment: therapeutic diphenylcyclopropenone sensitization with weekly scalp DPC. Alopecia patients, 18 to 70 years old and DPC-suitable, served as donors. The source material was whole blood, sampled in connection with sensitization to the hapten diphenylcyclopropenone (DPC). The V and J genes are TRBV7-9 and TRBJ1-1; TRBD1 agrees at 9 bases. The origin of this receptor is a woman in her 30s with alopecia areata. Some clones in this sample may be carry-over from other donors' samples. The CDR3 loop is CASSWDRENTEAFF. The CDR3 DNA reads TGTGCCAGCAGCTGGGACAGGGAGAACACTGAAGCTTTCTTT.